This TCR beta chain was captured in a study of cytomegalovirus exposure and HLA in healthy donors. Study at large: Most genotyped donors, around four fifths of 398, had Caucasian-associated genetic ancestry.

As to this clone: The antigen remains undetermined.

13 Jbeta primers and 60 Vbeta primers were used for the PCR. Original methodology: In a later analysis, 79 million or so unique TCR beta chains included roughly 11 million shared by two or more donors. The repertoire was sequenced with immunoSEQ multiplex PCR; TCRdb's copy has only in-frame clones and lacks some. The V and J calls and clone size come from that table; D and trimming were worked out from the DNA. The sample records some 200,000 clones, 80% being singletons. This CDR3 is built from 16 residues. V dropped 5 bases and J dropped 8; count of bases not matched to a gene: 12. CDR1 is KGHSH, CDR2 LQKENI, per germline. Study conclusions and caveats: The listing of roughly 160 TCR beta chains classed them as cytomegalovirus-associated. As a later analysis revealed, most CMV-associated TCR beta chains appeared HLA-restricted.

The source is a boy aged 5 to 17 in good health and CMV-seronegative. Sequencing was carried out using PBMCs. The chain combines TRBV18 with TRBJ1-4; TRBD1 matches 9 bases. CDR3 protein: CASSNGQGRVTEKLFF. In DNA form, the CDR3 reads TGTGCCAGCTCAAACGGACAGGGGAGAGTCACAGAAAAACTGTTTTTT.